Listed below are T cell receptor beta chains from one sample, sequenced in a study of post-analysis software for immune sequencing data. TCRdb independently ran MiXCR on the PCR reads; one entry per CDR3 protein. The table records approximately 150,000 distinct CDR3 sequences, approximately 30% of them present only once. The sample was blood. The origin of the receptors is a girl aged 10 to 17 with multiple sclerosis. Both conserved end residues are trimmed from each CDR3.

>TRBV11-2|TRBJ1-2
ASSSGGTVYGYT
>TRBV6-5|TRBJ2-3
ASSYGGTSGSTDTQY
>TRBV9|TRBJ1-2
ASSVHPGSSYGYT
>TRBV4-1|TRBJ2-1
ASSQIVGGGPNENEQF
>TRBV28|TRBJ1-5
ASSLPLSSNQPQH
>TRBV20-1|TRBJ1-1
SARDLGGGTEAF
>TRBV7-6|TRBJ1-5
ASSFGGTYSNQPQH
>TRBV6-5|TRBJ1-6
ASSWTGGNSPLH
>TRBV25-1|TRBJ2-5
ASSEYERAQY
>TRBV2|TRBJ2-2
ASRGFTGELF
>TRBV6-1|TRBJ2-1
ASSELRGGRRGMGADNEQF
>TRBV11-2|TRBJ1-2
ASSPRQDLGYT
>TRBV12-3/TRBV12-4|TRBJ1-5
ASSLGGTNQPQH
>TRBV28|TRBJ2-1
ASSPGGLYNEQF
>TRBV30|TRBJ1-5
AWDLGQGNQPQH
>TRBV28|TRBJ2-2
ASIPGQNTGELF
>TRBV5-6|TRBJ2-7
ASSFGTGGAEQY
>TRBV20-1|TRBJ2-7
SASSRGAGAYEQY
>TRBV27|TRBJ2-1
ASSPIQGRNEQF
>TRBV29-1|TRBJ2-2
SVGGTTNTGELF
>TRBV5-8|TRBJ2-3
ASSLASSTDMQY
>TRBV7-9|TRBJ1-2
ATENGPDGYYGYT
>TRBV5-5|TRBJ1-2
ASRLPGWELYGYT
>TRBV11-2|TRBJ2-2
ASSSGLAGTGELF
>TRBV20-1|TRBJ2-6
SATDPRPGANVLT
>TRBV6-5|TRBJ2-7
ASSSSGGAPYEQY
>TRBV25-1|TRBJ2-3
ASSSGYSTDTQY
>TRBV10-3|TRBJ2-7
AISESPKTSVLANEQY
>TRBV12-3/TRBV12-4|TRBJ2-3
ASRSGREGDTQY
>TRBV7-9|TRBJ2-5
ASSITAPYQETQY
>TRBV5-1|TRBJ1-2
ASGVTGGASYGYT
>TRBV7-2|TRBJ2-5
ASSLARRAGETQY
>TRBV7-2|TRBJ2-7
ASSLPGGKQY
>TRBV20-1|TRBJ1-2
SARYGRWETLNYGYT
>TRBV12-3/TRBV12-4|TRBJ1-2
ASSSTGNGYT